The next 15 T cell receptor beta chains were all read from a single sample in a study of T cells after yellow fever vaccination. MiXCR, applied by TCRdb to the 5' RACE reads, yields one record per CDR3 protein. There are about 320,000 distinct CDR3 sequences in the sample; around 7.3% occur only once, and 15% to 20% lies in the top ten. Sequencing used PBMCs, obtained 45 days after the first yellow fever vaccination. These receptors came from a man aged 18 to 29 who received the YFV17D yellow fever vaccine.

This clonotype was detected a few times. This chain uses TRBV6-1 with TRBJ2-3; 11 bases fit TRBD2. CDR1 is MNHNS, CDR2 SASEGT, per germline. The trim removed 2 bases at V and 4 bases at J, leaving 5 bases unmatched. This CDR3 is 16 amino acids long. This chain's CDR3 is CASSELFSGGADTQYF. The DNA of the CDR3 is TGTGCCAGCAGTGAACTCTTTAGCGGGGGGGCAGATACGCAGTATTTT.

V is TRBV20-1 and J is TRBJ1-3; tentatively, D is TRBD1 (6 bases). The CDR3 runs to 15 residues. The V gene's germline CDR1 is DFQATT and CDR2 SNEGSKA (reference sequence). The V end lost 3 bases, the J end lost 0 bases, and 12 bases lay between the germline ends. CDR3 in amino acids: CSARGPGHSGNTIYF. In DNA, the CDR3 is TGCAGTGCTAGGGGACCGGGACACTCTGGAAACACCATATATTTT.

The chain is built from TRBV5-1 and TRBJ1-6; 9 bases are shared with TRBD1. V was pared by 0 bases and J by 9 bases, with 4 bases of the junction left unmatched. CDR3 length equals 15 residues. The germline V gene has CDR1 SGHRS and CDR2 YFSETQ. The CDR3 here is CASSLDRGLGSPLHF. As DNA, the CDR3 is TGCGCCAGCAGCTTGGACAGGGGGCTGGGTTCACCCCTCCACTTT.

This clonotype has a handful of counts. The J gene is TRBJ2-3, the V gene TRBV7-3; D may be TRBD1 (6 bases). The ends were cut back, 6 bases at V and 1 base at J, with 17 bases in the middle. Germline assignment: CDR1 SGHTA and CDR2 FQGTGA. The CDR3 is 16 amino acids. The CDR3 region is CASSGDPTGGTDTQYF. The CDR3 bases are TGTGCCAGCAGTGGGGACCCGACAGGAGGCACAGATACGCAGTATTTT.

The chain links TRBV20-1 to TRBJ1-6, with 7 nucleotides matching TRBD1. The CDR3 has 14 residues. With V trimmed by 2 bases and J by 9 bases, 7 bases remained unmatched. In germline, CDR1 is DFQATT, CDR2 SNEGSKA (reference sequence). The CDR3 loop reads CSARNDRDGSPLHF. The CDR3 DNA is TGCAGTGCTAGAAACGACAGGGATGGTTCACCCCTCCACTTT.

CDR3 sequence reads: CASSFWGAVNQPQHF. CDR3 DNA sequence: TGTGCCAGCAGTTTCTGGGGCGCGGTCAATCAGCCCCAGCATTTT. The chain couples TRBV12-3 or TRBV12-4 to TRBJ1-5; a possible D gene is TRBD1 (5 bases). V lost 3 bases, J lost 3 bases, and 12 bases lay in between. The CDR3 has 15 residues.

This CDR3 is CASGLVQGVPGTQYF. The CDR3 nucleotides are TGTGCTAGTGGTTTGGTACAGGGGGTCCCGGGGACCCAGTACTTC. The rearrangement links TRBV12-5 to TRBJ2-5; 8 bases are shared with TRBD1. Germline V lookup: CDR1 LGHNT, CDR2 FRNRAP. The junction had 7 bases not matched to a gene; V was cut back by 0 bases and J by 7 bases. The CDR3 loop spans 15 amino acids.

This clonotype appeared many times. The V gene is TRBV20-1, the J gene TRBJ1-4; D gene uncertain. CDR1 and CDR2 (germline): DFQATT, SNEGSKA (reference sequence). The CDR3 is 14 amino acids. The V gene lost 1 base and the J gene lost 6 bases, with 12 bases spanning the gap. CDR3 DNA sequence: TGCAGTGCTAGAGTGCCGGGGATGGATGAAAAACTGTTTTTT. Translated, it gives CSARVPGMDEKLFF.

There are many counts of this clonotype. The rearrangement uses TRBV6-2 or TRBV6-3 and TRBJ1-1; TRBD1 agrees at 9 bases. CDR1 and CDR2 (germline): MNHEY, SVGEGT. Trimming removed 6 bases from V and 5 bases from J; junction bases left unmatched: 7. The length of the CDR3 is 14 residues. DNA of the CDR3: TGTGCCAGCAGACAGGGGGCAATAGGAACTGAAGCTTTCTTT. It is translated as CASRQGAIGTEAFF.

This clonotype was seen a handful of times. The chain combines TRBV12-3 or TRBV12-4 with TRBJ2-3, with TRBD2 matching 10 bases. The V segment lost 7 bases and the J segment 0 bases; nucleotides outside the gene matches: 4. The CDR3 is 15 residues long. CDR3 in DNA: TGTGCCAGCACCCAAGCGGGGGGGAGCACAGATACGCAGTATTTT. Translation gives CASTQAGGSTDTQYF.

The chain carries TRBV6-2 or TRBV6-3 and TRBJ2-7, with TRBD1 matching 7 bases. V gave up 6 bases and J gave up 2 bases; unmatched junction bases: 19. Germline CDR1 and CDR2: MNHEY and SVGEGT. The CDR3 sequence is 18 residues long. The CDR3 DNA reads TGTGCCAGCAGCTACCATACCGTTTCGACAGGGAAAGCCTACGAGCAGTACGTC. This encodes CASSYHTVSTGKAYEQYV.

This clonotype was detected ten times or more. This rearrangement joins TRBV5-1 to TRBJ2-3; D is unclear. V shed 2 bases and J shed 6 bases, with 10 bases lying between them. The CDR3 length is 13 residues. Germline CDR1 is SGHRS and CDR2 is YFSETQ. The CDR3: CASSLDYGDTQYF. The CDR3 DNA is TGCGCCAGCAGCTTAGATTATGGGGATACGCAGTATTTT.

This clonotype was counted only a few times. V and J are TRBV4-1 and TRBJ1-1; a possible D gene is TRBD1 (5 bases). The CDR3 has 15 residues. V shed 2 bases and J shed 7 bases, with 17 bases lying between them. Germline CDR1 and CDR2: MGHRA and YSYEKL. CDR3 amino acids: CASSQTEQEYYEAFF. The CDR3 DNA reads TGCGCCAGCAGCCAAACCGAACAGGAGTACTATGAAGCTTTCTTT.

This clonotype was seen more than once but under ten times. The CDR3 DNA reads TGTGCCAGCAGCCCCAATCCGACCAGACAGGGGCCACTCTATGGCTACACCTTC. Its protein product is CASSPNPTRQGPLYGYTF. The chain employs TRBV7-3 and TRBJ1-2; TRBD1 matches 8 bases. Germline values: CDR1 SGHTA, CDR2 FQGTGA. Trimming cost V 5 bases and J 4 bases; bases outside gene matches: 18. The CDR3 covers 18 residues.

The V call is TRBV7-2, the J call TRBJ1-1, with a tentative D call TRBD1 (6 bases). The germline gives CDR1 SGHTA, CDR2 FQGNSA. Trimming took off 5 bases at V and 1 base at J, with 11 bases between the two ends. The CDR3 is 14 residues long. The CDR3 reads CASSRRGANTEAFF. Here the CDR3 DNA reads TGTGCCAGCAGCCGAAGGGGGGCGAACACTGAAGCTTTCTTT.